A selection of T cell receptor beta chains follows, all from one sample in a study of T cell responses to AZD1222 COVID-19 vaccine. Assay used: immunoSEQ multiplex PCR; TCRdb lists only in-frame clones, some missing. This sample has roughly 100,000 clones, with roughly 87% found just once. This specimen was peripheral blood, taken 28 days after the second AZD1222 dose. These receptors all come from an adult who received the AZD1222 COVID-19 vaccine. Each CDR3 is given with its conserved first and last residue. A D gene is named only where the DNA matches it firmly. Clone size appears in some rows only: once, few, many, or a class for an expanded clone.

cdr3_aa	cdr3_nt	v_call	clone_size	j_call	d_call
CATGWIGEKLFF	TGTGCCACAGGGTGGATCGGTGAAAAACTGTTTTTT	TRBV28	.	TRBJ1-4	.
CASSQVAGAVPYEQYF	TGCGCCAGCAGCCAAGTAGCGGGAGCGGTACCCTACGAGCAGTACTTC	TRBV4-1	few	TRBJ2-7	TRBD2
CASSLEDRPYNEQFF	TGTGCCAGCAGCTTAGAGGACAGGCCCTACAATGAGCAGTTCTTC	TRBV7-6	.	TRBJ2-1	TRBD1
CASSSLTGELFF	TGTGCCAGCTCAAGTTTAACCGGGGAGCTGTTTTTT	TRBV18	.	TRBJ2-2	.
CASSILDSPGELFF	TGTGCCAGCAGCATACTAGATTCCCCCGGGGAGCTGTTTTTT	TRBV11-1	.	TRBJ2-2	.
CASRLVGETQYF	TGTGCCAGCCGTCTTGTGGGCGAGACCCAGTACTTC	TRBV28	.	TRBJ2-5	.
CASSLALKGTNEKLFF	TGTGCCAGCAGCTTAGCGCTGAAGGGGACTAATGAAAAACTGTTTTTT	TRBV7-8	.	TRBJ1-4	.
CASSIEGTSSSSYNSPLHF	TGTGCCAGTAGTATAGAAGGGACCTCCTCAAGCTCCTATAATTCACCCCTCCACTTT	TRBV19	.	TRBJ1-6	.
CASSEMTGNIQYF	TGTGCCAGCAGTGAAATGACAGGGAACATTCAGTACTTC	TRBV6-1	few	TRBJ2-4	TRBD1
CASSPWVGREVYGYTF	TGTGCCAGCTCACCATGGGTCGGCAGGGAGGTATATGGCTACACCTTC	TRBV18	once	TRBJ1-2	.
CASSLGPTGTPNQPQHF	TGCGCCAGCAGCTTGGGGCCGACAGGGACTCCCAATCAGCCCCAGCATTTT	TRBV5-1	.	TRBJ1-5	TRBD1
CASSMTQGWDEQFF	TGTGCCAGTAGTATGACACAGGGATGGGATGAGCAGTTCTTC	TRBV19	.	TRBJ2-1	.
CAWSTSSGRGEQYF	TGTGCCTGGAGTACTTCTAGCGGGAGGGGGGAGCAGTACTTC	TRBV30	.	TRBJ2-7	TRBD2
CASGFSGVGANVLTF	TGTGCCAGCGGGTTCTCAGGGGTTGGGGCCAACGTCCTGACTTTC	TRBV6-5	.	TRBJ2-6	.
CASSVNPTVNTGGYTF	TGTGCCAGCAGCGTAAACCCGACAGTGAATACCGGTGGCTACACCTTC	TRBV9	once	TRBJ1-2	.
CASSSNLGYTF	TGTGCCAGCAGCTCCAACTTGGGCTACACCTTC	TRBV5-4	.	TRBJ1-2	.
CASRGQSSNYGYTF	TGTGCCAGCAGAGGACAGAGTTCTAACTATGGCTACACCTTC	TRBV6-5	.	TRBJ1-2	.
CASSLIGGDQPQHF	TGTGCCAGTAGTTTAATAGGGGGCGATCAGCCCCAGCATTTT	TRBV19	.	TRBJ1-5	TRBD1
CASSQDPGQGEYEQYF	TGTGCCAGCAGCCAAGATCCAGGACAGGGGGAATACGAGCAGTACTTC	TRBV14	.	TRBJ2-7	TRBD1
CASSLGGATYEQYF	TGTGCCAGCAGCTTAGGCGGCGCTACCTACGAGCAGTACTTC	TRBV7-3	.	TRBJ2-7	.
CASTTNRLAGLPYEQYF	TGTGCCAGCACCACGAATAGACTAGCGGGTCTTCCCTACGAGCAGTACTTC	TRBV3-1/TRBV3-2	.	TRBJ2-7	TRBD2
CASSPTGGSGNTIYF	TGTGCCAGCAGCCCCACCGGAGGCTCTGGAAACACCATATATTTT	TRBV9	.	TRBJ1-3	.
CASSLTPLTEAFF	TGTGCCAGCAGCTTAACGCCCCTCACTGAAGCTTTCTTT	TRBV7-3	.	TRBJ1-1	.
CASSSLAGERSYNEQFF	TGTGCCAGCAGCTCCCTAGCGGGAGAACGATCCTACAATGAGCAGTTCTTC	TRBV5-4	.	TRBJ2-1	TRBD2
CASSPPQSTGELFF	TGTGCCAGCTCACCACCCCAGAGCACCGGGGAGCTGTTTTTT	TRBV18	.	TRBJ2-2	.
CATSDRQGEQPQHF	TGTGCCACCAGTGATCGACAGGGAGAACAGCCCCAGCATTTT	TRBV24-1	.	TRBJ1-5	TRBD1
CASSVGNRGRYTDTQYF	TGTGCCAGCAGTGTCGGAAACAGGGGGCGGTACACAGATACGCAGTATTTT	TRBV6-4	.	TRBJ2-3	TRBD1
CASRRTAGYGYTF	TGTGCCAGCAGGCGGACAGCAGGCTATGGCTACACCTTC	TRBV6-5	.	TRBJ1-2	.
CASRSEQGVPGNTIYF	TGCGCCAGCAGATCTGAACAGGGGGTCCCTGGAAACACCATATATTTT	TRBV4-1	.	TRBJ1-3	TRBD1
CASSRGGTGQNTEAFF	TGCGCCAGCAGCCGAGGAGGGACAGGCCAGAACACTGAAGCTTTCTTT	TRBV4-1	.	TRBJ1-1	TRBD1
CASSLGREDTEAFF	TGTGCCAGCAGCTTAGGGAGAGAGGACACTGAAGCTTTCTTT	TRBV7-9	.	TRBJ1-1	.
CAWSVGVNQPQHF	TGTGCCTGGAGTGTCGGGGTGAATCAGCCCCAGCATTTT	TRBV30	.	TRBJ1-5	.
CASRRTGGYMNTEAFF	TGTGCCAGCAGAAGGACAGGGGGTTACATGAACACTGAAGCTTTCTTT	TRBV28	.	TRBJ1-1	TRBD1
CASSQGLEYGELFF	TGTGCCAGCAGCCAAGGTCTAGAATACGGGGAGCTGTTTTTT	TRBV14	.	TRBJ2-2	.
CASSKGQGASNTEAFF	TGTGCCAGCAGTAAAGGACAGGGGGCGAGCAACACTGAAGCTTTCTTT	TRBV6-1	.	TRBJ1-1	TRBD1
CAWSVGRLSSYEQYF	TGTGCCTGGAGTGTAGGCAGGCTTAGCTCCTACGAGCAGTACTTC	TRBV30	once	TRBJ2-7	.
CASSRTSLGPETQYF	TGTGCCAGCAGCCGGACCTCGCTGGGGCCAGAGACCCAGTACTTC	TRBV14	.	TRBJ2-5	.
CASRPRRGGEQFF	TGTGCCAGCAGGCCCCGACGGGGTGGTGAGCAGTTCTTC	TRBV7-3	.	TRBJ2-1	.
CAWSGQTSGANVLTF	TGTGCCTGGAGTGGACAGACCTCTGGGGCCAACGTCCTGACTTTC	TRBV30	.	TRBJ2-6	.
CASSWEPYTQYF	TGTGCCAGCAGCTGGGAACCTTATACGCAGTATTTT	TRBV7-2	.	TRBJ2-3	.
CASSVGVGLPYEQYF	TGTGCCAGCAGCGTAGGAGTAGGGCTGCCCTACGAGCAGTACTTC	TRBV9	.	TRBJ2-7	.
CASSLSGTGANVLTF	TGTGCCAGCAGTTTATCCGGGACTGGGGCCAACGTCCTGACTTTC	TRBV27	few	TRBJ2-6	.
CASSKGTSGSPEQFF	TGTGCCAGCAGCAAGGGGACTAGCGGTTCTCCTGAGCAGTTCTTC	TRBV6-5	.	TRBJ2-1	TRBD2
CAWSDGASYEQYF	TGTGCCTGGAGTGACGGAGCGTCCTACGAGCAGTACTTC	TRBV30	.	TRBJ2-7	.
CASSLGEEPGQGDTKNIQYF	TGTGCCAGCAGCTTAGGAGAAGAACCGGGACAGGGGGACACCAAAAACATTCAGTACTTC	TRBV7-3	.	TRBJ2-4	TRBD1
CASSPLVGEQYF	TGTGCCAGCAGCCCACTTGTGGGCGAGCAGTACTTC	TRBV6-5	.	TRBJ2-7	.